The present T cell receptor beta chain was sequenced within a study of blood T cell repertoires in COVID-19. Study-wide context: Spain, Italy and the United States supplied samples that represented acute and convalescent COVID-19.

Only in-frame clones appear in the TCRdb table, and some are missing; sequencing was by immunoSEQ multiplex PCR. The sample yields about 200,000 clones, approximately 82% seen once. Trimming removed 5 bases from V and 9 bases from J, with 8 bases in between. This CDR3 spans 11 amino acids. The germline V gene encodes CDR1 MNHEY and CDR2 SVGAGI. The study recruited people aged roughly 18 to 95 years across about 25 US areas. Cohort placement rested on clinical history that participants reported themselves. Specimen: PBMCs or T cells enriched from blood (not recorded which). The clonotype originates from an older woman with acute COVID-19. The chain links TRBV6-5 to TRBJ2-1; D possibly corresponds to TRBD2 (5 bases). CDR3 region: CASSRGVEQFF. DNA for the CDR3: TGTGCCAGCAGTCGGGGAGTTGAGCAGTTCTTC.